A single sample is the source of the 31 T cell receptor beta chains below, sequenced in a study of vaccination effects on CD4 cells after COVID-19. Before sequencing took place, the ViraFEST assay used viral peptide pools to expand antigen-specific CD4+ T cells. Upon completion of roughly ten days in culture, CD4+ T cells were isolated. Among the vaccine recipients, none had a prior SARS-CoV-2 infection, and nucleocapsid antibodies were negative. The antigens for these receptors are not known. The assay was immunoSEQ multiplex PCR, and TCRdb's table has in-frame clones only and misses some. Of some 69,000 clones in the sample, 60% to 80% were seen once. The source material was CD4+ T cells from PBMCs cultured with HCoV-NL63 spike peptides, sampled before COVID-19 vaccination. These receptors were collected from a human donor who received a COVID-19 vaccine.

This chain links TRBV5-1 with TRBJ2-1, with TRBD2 as a possible D gene (6 bases). Per germline, CDR1 SGHRS and CDR2 YFSETQ. V gave up 2 bases and J gave up 7 bases, with 16 bases separating them. The CDR3 is made up of 15 amino acids. The CDR3 DNA follows: TGCGCCAGCAGCTTACTCACTAGTGGGGGGAATGAGCAGTTCTTC. Encoded protein: CASSLLTSGGNEQFF.

The V and J genes are TRBV28 and TRBJ1-2; no firm D call. Trimming took 8 bases from V and 1 from J, leaving 11 bases between them. The CDR3 contains 13 residues. Germline values: CDR1 MDHEN, CDR2 SYDVKM. The CDR3 nucleotides read TGTGCCAGCTTTACAGAAGTTAACTATGGCTACACCTTC. Protein product: CASFTEVNYGYTF.

This chain uses TRBV2 with TRBJ1-5; TRBD1 aligns across 9 bases. CDR1 and CDR2 (germline): SNHLY, FYNNEI. The CDR3 extends over 16 amino acids. The trim removed 8 bases at V and 1 base at J, leaving 9 bases unmatched. The CDR3 sequence: CASRTTGGGSNQPQHF. The CDR3 region has the DNA TGTGCCAGCCGCACGACAGGGGGTGGAAGCAATCAGCCCCAGCATTTT.

This clone is judged medium-sized. The gene calls are TRBV30 and TRBJ1-4; no clear D gene. CDR1 is GTSNPN, CDR2 SVGIG, per germline (reference sequence). The CDR3 has 14 amino acids. V was clipped by 1 base and J by 8 bases, with 14 bases between them. The CDR3 loop is CAWSASGPYEKLFF. The CDR3 bases are TGTGCCTGGAGTGCGTCAGGTCCGTACGAAAAACTGTTTTTT. Full variable domain (outside the CDR3, taken from reference TRBV30 and TRBJ1-4): SQTIHQWPATLVQPVGSPLSLECTVEGTSNPNLYWYRQAAGRGLQLLFYSVGIGQISSEVPQNLSASRPQDRQFILSSKKLLLSDSGFYLCAWSASGPYEKLFFGSGTQLSVL.

This chain links TRBV19 with TRBJ1-4, with 10 bases matching TRBD1. This CDR3 has 15 amino acids. From germline, CDR1 is LNHDA and CDR2 SQIVND (reference sequence). With 6 bases clipped from V and 2 bases from J, the junction kept 3 bases outside the gene matches. CDR3 DNA: TGTGCCAGTAGCGACAGGGGGCCTACTAATGAAAAACTGTTTTTT. This codes for CASSDRGPTNEKLFF.

This clone has only a few counts. The rearrangement uses TRBV24-1 and TRBJ1-5; perhaps TRBD1 as D (5 bases). Looked up from germline, CDR1 is KGHDR and CDR2 is SFDVKD. The CDR3 is made up of 16 amino acids. V was pared by 2 bases and J by 6 bases, with 16 bases between. In nucleotides, the CDR3 is TGTGCCACCAGTGATTCGACAGCTCATTCCATTCAGCCCCAGCATTTT. Translation: CATSDSTAHSIQPQHF.

This clone was recorded a few times. This sequence joins TRBV19 and TRBJ1-3; 7 nucleotides match TRBD1. The trim removed 8 bases at V and 2 bases at J, leaving 3 bases unmatched. CDR3 length: 13 amino acids. The germline CDR1 and CDR2 sequences are LNHDA and SQIVND (reference sequence). This chain's CDR3 is CASDTGAGNTIYF. The CDR3 nucleotides read TGTGCCAGTGATACAGGGGCTGGAAACACCATATATTTT.

Only a few counts were recorded for this clone. J is TRBJ1-1 and V is TRBV5-1; D unclear. Germline-derived CDR1 and CDR2 are SGHRS and YFSETQ. Trimming cost V 0 bases and J 5 bases, with 8 bases left between them. The CDR3 extends over 13 amino acids. The CDR3 nucleotides are TGCGCCAGCAGCTTGGGGGCGCGAACTGAAGCTTTCTTT. Amino acid sequence: CASSLGARTEAFF.

There are a few counts of this clone. The rearrangement links TRBV30 to TRBJ2-7; D call uncertain. This CDR3 comprises 13 residues. Germline loops: CDR1 GTSNPN, CDR2 SVGIG (reference sequence). V gave up 0 bases and J gave up 3 bases, with 9 bases separating them. CDR3 sequence: CAWSVNPYYEQYV. As DNA, the CDR3 is TGTGCCTGGAGTGTAAACCCGTACTACGAGCAGTACGTC.

This rearrangement joins TRBV28 to TRBJ2-7; 9 bases agree with TRBD1. The CDR3 contains 13 residues. V trimming: 6 bases; J trimming: 6 bases; junction bases outside the gene matches: 6. The germline V gene has CDR1 MDHEN and CDR2 SYDVKM. The CDR3 spells CASRGTGSGEQYV. The CDR3 DNA reads TGTGCCAGCAGGGGGACAGGGTCGGGCGAGCAGTACGTC.

This clone appeared once. The J gene is TRBJ1-2, the V gene TRBV5-4; TRBD1 agrees at 8 bases. The V gene end was trimmed by 0 bases and the J gene end by 7 bases; junction bases not matched to a gene: 5. Germline CDR1 reads SGHNT; CDR2 reads YYREEE (reference sequence). The CDR3 length is 14 residues. CDR3 sequence reads: CASSLGQGTTGYTF. The CDR3 coding sequence is TGTGCCAGCAGCTTGGGACAGGGGACTACTGGCTACACCTTC.

This clone was seen a few times. The chain combines TRBV7-2 with TRBJ2-3, with 11 bases aligning to TRBD2. The V gene end was trimmed by 3 bases and the J gene end by 4 bases; junction bases not matched to a gene: 9. The CDR3 sequence is 17 residues long. Per the germline V gene, CDR1 is SGHTA and CDR2 is FQGNSA. CDR3 in amino acids: CASSLTSGAPGSDTQYF. CDR3 coding DNA: TGTGCCAGCAGCTTGACTAGCGGGGCACCTGGGTCAGATACGCAGTATTTT.

The chain is built from TRBV7-2 and TRBJ1-3, with TRBD1 identical over 7 bases. Looked up from germline, CDR1 is SGHTA and CDR2 is FQGNSA. With 1 base clipped from V and 5 bases from J, the junction kept 8 bases outside the gene matches. This CDR3 region has 16 residues. The CDR3 DNA follows: TGTGCCAGCAGCTTAGACCGGGACAGAGCTCGAAACACCATATATTTT. Amino acid sequence: CASSLDRDRARNTIYF. Full variable domain (outside the CDR3, taken from reference TRBV7-2 and TRBJ1-3): GAGVSQSPSNKVTEKGKDVELRCDPISGHTALYWYRQSLGQGLEFLIYFQGNSAPDKSGLPSDRFSAERTGGSVSTLTIQRTQQEDSAVYLCASSLDRDRARNTIYFGEGSWLTVV.

This clone was counted a few times. This chain links TRBV5-4 with TRBJ1-6, with a tentative D call TRBD1 (6 bases). CDR3 length: 15 amino acids. CDR1 SGHNT and CDR2 YYREEE come from the germline V gene (reference sequence). Trimming took off 1 base at V and 7 bases at J, with 12 bases between the two ends. The CDR3 nucleotides read TGTGCCAGCAGCTTGTGGCAGGGGAGCAATTCACCCCTCCACTTT. This gives the protein CASSLWQGSNSPLHF.

The gene calls are TRBV18 and TRBJ2-2, with 7 bases aligning to TRBD1. This CDR3 is built from 16 residues. Germline values: CDR1 KGHSH, CDR2 LQKENI. J gave up 5 bases and V 3 bases, and 9 bases lay outside the gene matches. CDR3 in DNA: TGTGCCAGCTCACCCCCGACAGGGAGAGAAACCGGGGAGCTGTTTTTT. Translation gives CASSPPTGRETGELFF.

This clone has only a few counts. This chain links TRBV28 with TRBJ1-1; D gene ambiguous. Germline V CDR1 and CDR2: MDHEN, SYDVKM. The V gene lost 7 bases and the J gene lost 3 bases, with 12 bases spanning the gap. The CDR3 sequence is 13 residues long. CDR3 sequence (DNA): TGTGCCAGCATGGCCGGGTGGGACACTGAAGCTTTCTTT. Protein sequence: CASMAGWDTEAFF.

This clone has more than one count but fewer than ten. The gene calls are TRBV3-1 (or the pseudogene TRBV3-2) and TRBJ1-3; tentatively, D is TRBD1 (6 bases). The CDR3 loop spans 14 amino acids. The germline gives CDR1 LGHDT, CDR2 YNNKEL (reference sequence). V was trimmed by 2 bases and J by 7 bases, leaving 12 bases between them. CDR3 in DNA: TGTGCCAGCAGCCAAAATAACAGGGCCAACACCATATATTTT. It yields the protein CASSQNNRANTIYF.

This clone has just a few counts. The CDR3 nucleotides read TGTGCCAGCAGACCTCAGGGAAGGGATAGCTATGGCTACACCTTC. Its protein is CASRPQGRDSYGYTF. The chain has TRBV6-2 or TRBV6-3 and TRBJ1-2; weak D call: TRBD1 (5 bases). Deletions cut 6 bases from V and 4 bases from J, with 18 bases between. Germline V gene data show CDR1 as MNHEY and CDR2 as SVGEGT. This CDR3 has 15 amino acids.

The chain uses TRBV7-2 and TRBJ2-3; D remains ambiguous. The CDR3 is 15 amino acids. Germline V gene data show CDR1 as SGHTA and CDR2 as FQGNSA. V lost 6 bases and J lost 0, with 13 bases in between. The CDR3 nucleotides read TGTGCCAGCAGAAGGATCCAAACTAGCACAGATACGCAGTATTTT. Translating gives CASRRIQTSTDTQYF.

This clone was found a few times. The chain carries TRBV19 and TRBJ1-2; D not certain. This CDR3 comprises 14 residues. V lost 5 bases, J lost 8 bases, and 18 bases lay in between. The V gene's germline CDR1 is LNHDA and CDR2 SQIVND (reference sequence). The CDR3 DNA sequence: TGTGCCAGTAGTCCCCGGGTTCCCCTGCAGGGCTACACCTTC. This sequence encodes CASSPRVPLQGYTF.

V usage is TRBV27 and J usage is TRBJ2-5; D is undetermined. The CDR3 sequence is 14 residues long. Germline loops: CDR1 MNHEY, CDR2 SMNVEV (reference sequence). V was pared by 3 bases and J by 5 bases, with 13 bases between. The CDR3 loop is CASSFLGSGETQYF. Written as DNA, the CDR3 is TGTGCCAGCAGTTTCCTCGGCAGTGGGGAGACCCAGTACTTC.

The chain carries TRBV6-1 and TRBJ2-7, with TRBD1 matching over 7 bases. Germline V gene lookup returns CDR1 MNHNS and CDR2 SASEGT. This CDR3 is built from 15 residues. CDR3 nucleotides: TGTGCCAGCAGTGAAGTTAATACACATCCGGACAGGTCGAACGTC. Protein: CASSEVNTHPDRSNV.

The chain employs TRBV7-8 and TRBJ1-4; TRBD1 matches 10 bases. CDR1 is SGHVS and CDR2 is FQNEAQ in the germline V gene. V was clipped by 4 bases and J by 7 bases; unmatched bases: 6. The CDR3 totals 15 residues. CDR3: CASSSYRDRGEKLFF. The DNA for the CDR3 is TGTGCCAGCAGCTCCTACCGGGACAGGGGTGAAAAACTGTTTTTT.

The chain has TRBV19 and TRBJ1-1, with D maybe TRBD1 (6 bases). V lost 4 bases, J lost 7 bases, and 13 bases lay in between. Germline CDR1 reads LNHDA; CDR2 reads SQIVND (reference sequence). This CDR3 has 13 residues. CDR3 sequence: CASSTGERGEAFF. In DNA, the CDR3 is TGTGCCAGTAGTACAGGGGAAAGAGGTGAAGCTTTCTTT.

CDR3 DNA: TGTGCCAGCAGATCGGTCCCGGGACAGGGAGCGGATGGCTACACCTTC. It yields the protein CASRSVPGQGADGYTF. The chain combines TRBV2 with TRBJ1-2, with 9 bases fitting TRBD1. Germline assignment: CDR1 SNHLY and CDR2 FYNNEI. The V gene end was trimmed by 6 bases and the J gene end by 6 bases; junction bases not matched to a gene: 14. This CDR3 has 16 amino acids.

V gene TRBV10-3 combines with J gene TRBJ2-5, with a weak D call TRBD1 (6 bases). CDR3 size: 15 residues. V gave up 4 bases and J gave up 5 bases, with 17 bases separating them. Germline V CDR1 and CDR2: ENHRY, SYGVKD. The CDR3 sequence is CAISGEQGAMETQYF. CDR3 in DNA: TGTGCCATCAGTGGGGAACAGGGAGCGATGGAGACCCAGTACTTC.

This clone was seen a few times. The genes are TRBV9 and TRBJ1-2, with 8 nucleotides matching TRBD1. The CDR3 loop spans 16 amino acids. V lost 4 bases and J lost 6; bases outside the gene matches: 14. Germline CDR1 reads SGDLS; CDR2 reads YYNGEE. CDR3 DNA: TGTGCCAGCAGCCCCCACGACAGGGGACCTTCCGATGGCTACACCTTC. It yields the protein CASSPHDRGPSDGYTF.

The chain has TRBV28 and TRBJ1-1; TRBD1 matches 7 bases. Germline-derived CDR1 and CDR2 are MDHEN and SYDVKM. This CDR3 is built from 13 residues. Trimming at V came to 5 bases and at J to 7 bases, leaving 7 bases not matched to a gene. The CDR3 protein is CASSLRQGIEAFF. The DNA for the CDR3 is TGTGCCAGCAGTCTCCGACAGGGTATTGAAGCTTTCTTT.

This clone was recorded once. V usage is TRBV7-2 and J usage is TRBJ2-2; a possible D gene is TRBD1 (6 bases). The CDR3 has 14 residues. Germline CDR1 reads SGHTA; CDR2 reads FQGNSA. Deletions cut 7 bases from V and 1 base from J, with 10 bases between. The CDR3 DNA sequence: TGTGCCAGCACCCGACAGGTGAACACCGGGGAGCTGTTTTTT. Translated, it gives CASTRQVNTGELFF. The full variable domain, with the rest looked up from reference TRBV7-2 and TRBJ2-2, is GAGVSQSPSNKVTEKGKDVELRCDPISGHTALYWYRQSLGQGLEFLIYFQGNSAPDKSGLPSDRFSAERTGGSVSTLTIQRTQQEDSAVYLCASTRQVNTGELFFGEGSRLTVL.

V gene TRBV6-7 combines with J gene TRBJ2-3; D tentatively reads TRBD1 or TRBD2 (5 bases each). TRBV6-7 is marked as an open reading frame, function uncertain. The CDR3 extends over 12 amino acids. Trimming took 8 bases from V and 3 from J, leaving 9 bases between them. The CDR3 here is CASGGRTDTQYF. CDR3 sequence (DNA): TGTGCCAGCGGGGGTAGGACAGATACGCAGTATTTT.

The rearrangement joins TRBV5-1 to TRBJ1-5; D perhaps matches TRBD1 (5 bases). This CDR3 contains 15 residues. Germline V gene data show CDR1 as SGHRS and CDR2 as YFSETQ. V lost 0 bases, J lost 1 base, and 8 bases lay in between. The CDR3 nucleotides read TGCGCCAGCAGCTTGGGGGACGTCAGCAATCAGCCCCAGCATTTT. This translates into CASSLGDVSNQPQHF.